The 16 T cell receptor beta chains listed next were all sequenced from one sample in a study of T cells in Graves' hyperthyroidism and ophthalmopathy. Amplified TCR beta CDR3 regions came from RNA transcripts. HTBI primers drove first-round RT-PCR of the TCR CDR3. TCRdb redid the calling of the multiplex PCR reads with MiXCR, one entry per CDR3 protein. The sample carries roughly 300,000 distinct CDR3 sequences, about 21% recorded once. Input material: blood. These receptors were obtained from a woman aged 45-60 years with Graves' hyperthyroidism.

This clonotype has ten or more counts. Written as DNA, the CDR3 is TGTGCCAGCAGTCGACAGGGCACTAGCACAGATACGCAGTATTTT. As protein: CASSRQGTSTDTQYF. The V gene is TRBV2, the J gene TRBJ2-3; 7 bases are a match to TRBD1. After removal of 5 bases from V and 0 bases from J, the junction contained 5 bases not matched to a gene. This CDR3 spans 15 amino acids. Germline assignment: CDR1 SNHLY and CDR2 FYNNEI. Looking up the rest from reference TRBV2 and TRBJ2-3 gives the full variable domain: EPEVTQTPSHQVTQMGQEVILRCVPISNHLYFYWYRQILGQKVEFLVSFYNNEISEKSEIFDDQFSVERPDGSNFTLKIRSTKLEDSAMYFCASSRQGTSTDTQYFGPGTRLTVL.

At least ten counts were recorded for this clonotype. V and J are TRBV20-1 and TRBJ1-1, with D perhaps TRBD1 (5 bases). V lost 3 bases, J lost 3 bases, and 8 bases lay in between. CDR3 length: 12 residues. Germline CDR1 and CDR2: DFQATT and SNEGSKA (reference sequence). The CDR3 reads CSASFRDTEAFF. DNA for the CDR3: TGCAGTGCTAGCTTCAGGGACACTGAAGCTTTCTTT.

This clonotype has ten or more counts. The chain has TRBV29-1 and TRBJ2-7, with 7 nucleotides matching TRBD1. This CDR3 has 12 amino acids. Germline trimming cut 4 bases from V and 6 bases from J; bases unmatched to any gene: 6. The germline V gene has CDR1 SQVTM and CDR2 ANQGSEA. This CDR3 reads CSVAHRGSEQYF. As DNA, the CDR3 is TGCAGCGTTGCCCACAGGGGAAGCGAGCAGTACTTC.

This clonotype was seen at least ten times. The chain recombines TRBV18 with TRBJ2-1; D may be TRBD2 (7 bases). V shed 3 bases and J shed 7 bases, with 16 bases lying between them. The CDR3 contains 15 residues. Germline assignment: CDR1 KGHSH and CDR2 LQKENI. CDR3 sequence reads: CASSPGGALKNEQFF. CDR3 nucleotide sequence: TGTGCCAGCTCACCGGGGGGGGCCCTCAAGAATGAGCAGTTCTTC.

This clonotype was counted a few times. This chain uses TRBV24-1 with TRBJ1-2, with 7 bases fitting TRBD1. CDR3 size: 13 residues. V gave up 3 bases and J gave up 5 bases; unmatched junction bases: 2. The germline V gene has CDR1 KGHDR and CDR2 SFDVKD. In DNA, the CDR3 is TGTGCCACCAGTGATCCGACAGGGTATGGCTACACCTTC. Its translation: CATSDPTGYGYTF.

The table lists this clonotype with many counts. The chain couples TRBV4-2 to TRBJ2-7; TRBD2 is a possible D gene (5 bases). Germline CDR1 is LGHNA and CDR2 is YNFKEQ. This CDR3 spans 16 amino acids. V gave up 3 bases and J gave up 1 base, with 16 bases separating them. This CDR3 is CASSQVRGVGSYEQYF. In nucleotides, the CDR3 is TGTGCCAGCAGCCAGGTCCGGGGTGTGGGTTCCTACGAGCAGTACTTC.

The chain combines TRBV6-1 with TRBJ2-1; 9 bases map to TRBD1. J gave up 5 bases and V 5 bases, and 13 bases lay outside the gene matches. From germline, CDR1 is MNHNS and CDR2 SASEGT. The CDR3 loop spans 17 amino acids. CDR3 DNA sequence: TGTGCCAGCAGTTTCACAGGGGGCGGGATCCCGAACAATGAGCAGTTCTTC. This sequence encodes CASSFTGGGIPNNEQFF.

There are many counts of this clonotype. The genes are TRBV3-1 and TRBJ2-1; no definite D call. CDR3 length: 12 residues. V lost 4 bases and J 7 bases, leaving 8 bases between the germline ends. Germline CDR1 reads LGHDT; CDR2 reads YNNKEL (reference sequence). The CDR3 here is CASSPRPNEQFF. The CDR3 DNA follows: TGTGCCAGCAGCCCCAGACCGAATGAGCAGTTCTTC.

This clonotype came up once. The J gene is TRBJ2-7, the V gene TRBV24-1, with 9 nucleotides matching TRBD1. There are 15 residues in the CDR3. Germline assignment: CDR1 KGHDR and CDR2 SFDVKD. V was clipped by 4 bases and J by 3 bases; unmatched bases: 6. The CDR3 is CATSDTRQGGYEQYF. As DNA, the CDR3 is TGTGCCACCAGTGACACCAGACAGGGGGGCTACGAGCAGTACTTC.

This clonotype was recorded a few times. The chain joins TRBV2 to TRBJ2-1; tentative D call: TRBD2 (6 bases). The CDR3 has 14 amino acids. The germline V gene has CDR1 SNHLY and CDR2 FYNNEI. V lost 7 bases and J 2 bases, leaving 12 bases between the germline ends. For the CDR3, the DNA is TGTGCCAGCACGCGGGACGTGACCTACAATGAGCAGTTCTTC. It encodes CASTRDVTYNEQFF.

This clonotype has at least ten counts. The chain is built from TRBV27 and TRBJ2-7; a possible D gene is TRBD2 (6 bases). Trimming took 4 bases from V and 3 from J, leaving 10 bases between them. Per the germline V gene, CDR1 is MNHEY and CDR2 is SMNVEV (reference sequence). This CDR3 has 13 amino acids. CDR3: CASSSAGIYEQYF. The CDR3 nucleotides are TGTGCCAGCAGTTCTGCGGGGATCTACGAGCAGTACTTC.

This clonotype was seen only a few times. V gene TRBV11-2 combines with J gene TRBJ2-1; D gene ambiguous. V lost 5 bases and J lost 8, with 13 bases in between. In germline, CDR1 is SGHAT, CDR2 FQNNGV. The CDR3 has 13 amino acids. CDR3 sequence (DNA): TGTGCCAGCAGCCAAACACCCTGGGATGAGCAGTTCTTC. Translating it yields CASSQTPWDEQFF.

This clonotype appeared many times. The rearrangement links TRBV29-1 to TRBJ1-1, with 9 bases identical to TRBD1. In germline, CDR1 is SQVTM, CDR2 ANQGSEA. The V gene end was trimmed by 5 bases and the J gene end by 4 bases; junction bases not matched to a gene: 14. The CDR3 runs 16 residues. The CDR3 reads CSVKSGQGNGATEAFF. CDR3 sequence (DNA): TGCAGCGTTAAAAGCGGACAGGGGAATGGAGCCACTGAAGCTTTCTTT.

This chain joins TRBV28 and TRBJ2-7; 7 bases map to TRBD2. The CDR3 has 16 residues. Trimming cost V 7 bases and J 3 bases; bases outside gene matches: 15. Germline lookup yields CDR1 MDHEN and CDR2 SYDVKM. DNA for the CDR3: TGTGCCAGCACCCGAGGGAGGGTCCCAAACTACTACGAGCAGTACTTC. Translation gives CASTRGRVPNYYEQYF.

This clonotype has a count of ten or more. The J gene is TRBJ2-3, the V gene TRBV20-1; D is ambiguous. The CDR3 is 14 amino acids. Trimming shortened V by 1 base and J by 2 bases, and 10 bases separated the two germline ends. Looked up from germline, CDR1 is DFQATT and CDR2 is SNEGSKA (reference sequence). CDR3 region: CSARVRRITDTQYF. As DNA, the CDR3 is TGCAGTGCTAGAGTACGAAGGATCACAGATACGCAGTATTTT.

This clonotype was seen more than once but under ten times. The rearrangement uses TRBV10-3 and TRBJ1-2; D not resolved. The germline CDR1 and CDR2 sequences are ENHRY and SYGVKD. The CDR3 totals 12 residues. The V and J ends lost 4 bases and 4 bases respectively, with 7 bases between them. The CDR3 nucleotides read TGTGCCATCAGTGGGCAACTCTATGGCTACACCTTC. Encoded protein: CAISGQLYGYTF.